This T cell receptor beta chain was documented in a study of CD8 T cells in ankylosing spondylitis. Regarding the study as a whole: Significantly higher representation of disease-linked clones was reported for matched ankylosing spondylitis synovial fluid. Earlier literature documents some of the motif variants in reactive arthritis synovial fluid and blood. Seemingly distinctive of ankylosing spondylitis blood was a TCR beta motif formed by eight highly homologous variants.

V lost 5 bases and J lost 0, with 7 bases in between. Germline V gene lookup returns CDR1 DFQATT and CDR2 SNEGSKA (reference sequence). The length of the CDR3 is 13 residues. With molecular barcodes, quantitative 5'-RACE was used to make the TCR beta libraries. TCRdb re-called the 5' RACE reads with MiXCR, one entry per CDR3 protein. The table has 150,000 to 200,000 distinct CDR3 sequences, roughly 18% seen once. This clonotype was seen ten or more times. Its antigen is unidentified. The origin of this receptor is a male donor with ankylosing spondylitis or in good health (not recorded which). Sequences were obtained from blood, either unsorted or a sorted T cell fraction (not recorded which). The chain recombines TRBV20-1 with TRBJ1-4, with D perhaps TRBD1 (5 bases). In nucleotides, the CDR3 is TGCAGTGCTGGGGCAGCAACTAATGAAAAACTGTTTTTT. It yields the protein CSAGAATNEKLFF.